Below are 15 T cell receptor beta chains sequenced from a single sample in a study of blood T cell repertoires in COVID-19. Clones were read by immunoSEQ multiplex PCR, and TCRdb kept only the in-frame ones, dropping some. The repertoire includes roughly 200,000 clones, around 80% of them detected once, and around 1.3% sits in the top ten. Sequencing used peripheral blood. The receptors derive from a woman aged 25-40 years with COVID-19, enrolled during active disease.

The chain carries TRBV7-2 and TRBJ2-7; the match to TRBD2 covers 16 bases. Germline CDR1 reads SGHTA; CDR2 reads FQGNSA. The CDR3 loop spans 18 amino acids. Trimming removed 7 bases from V and 4 bases from J; junction bases left unmatched: 13. The CDR3 sequence: CASTPPGTSGRARYEQYF. The CDR3 DNA reads TGTGCCAGCACCCCTCCCGGGACTAGCGGGAGGGCCAGGTACGAGCAGTACTTC. The full variable domain, rest sourced from reference TRBV7-2 and TRBJ2-7, is GAGVSQSPSNKVTEKGKDVELRCDPISGHTALYWYRQSLGQGLEFLIYFQGNSAPDKSGLPSDRFSAERTGGSVSTLTIQRTQQEDSAVYLCASTPPGTSGRARYEQYFGPGTRLTVT.

The V gene is TRBV6-2 or TRBV6-3, the J gene TRBJ1-1; TRBD1 matches at 7 bases. Looked up from germline, CDR1 is MNHEY and CDR2 is SVGEGT. V gave up 6 bases and J gave up 0 bases; unmatched junction bases: 7. There are 15 residues in the CDR3. The CDR3 DNA reads TGTGCCAGCAGCCGACGGACAGGAATGAACACTGAAGCTTTCTTT. Amino acid sequence: CASSRRTGMNTEAFF.

This clone has a single count. The chain joins TRBV6-1 to TRBJ2-5; D is possibly TRBD1 (6 bases). The V gene lost 0 bases and the J gene lost 5 bases, with 16 bases spanning the gap. CDR1 is MNHNS, CDR2 SASEGT, per germline. This CDR3 comprises 16 residues. CDR3 nucleotides: TGTGCCAGCAGTGAAGCCGGACAGTCCCGAGGGGAGACCCAGTACTTC. Its translation: CASSEAGQSRGETQYF.

This clone was counted at least ten times. This chain links TRBV15 with TRBJ2-3, with TRBD1 identical over 10 bases. The CDR3 extends over 15 amino acids. Per the germline V gene, CDR1 is LNHNV and CDR2 is YYDKDF (reference sequence). V shed 3 bases, J shed 2 bases, and the junction held 2 bases outside the gene matches. Here the CDR3 reads CATSSGTGVTDTQYF. The CDR3 DNA reads TGTGCCACCAGCAGCGGGACAGGGGTCACAGATACGCAGTATTTT.

This chain connects TRBV4-3 to TRBJ2-7, with TRBD2 matching 7 bases. Germline trimming cut 4 bases from V and 7 bases from J; bases unmatched to any gene: 16. CDR3 length: 16 residues. Germline V gives CDR1 LGHNA, CDR2 YSLEER. The CDR3 reads CASSLRGTTLFPEQYF. In DNA form, the CDR3 reads TGCGCCAGCAGCCTTAGAGGGACTACCCTTTTTCCGGAGCAGTACTTC.

This clone was found a few times. The V and J genes are TRBV27 and TRBJ1-1, with a tentative D call TRBD1 (5 bases). CDR1 MNHEY and CDR2 SMNVEV come from the germline V gene (reference sequence). CDR3 length: 16 residues. Trimming stripped 0 bases from V and 0 bases from J, with 11 bases between. The CDR3: CASSLSAGEMNTEAFF. CDR3 bases: TGTGCCAGCAGTTTATCTGCGGGGGAGATGAACACTGAAGCTTTCTTT.

The CDR3 coding sequence is TGTGCCAGCAGCGTTACGCTAGCGGCGTACAATGAGCAGTTCTTC. Encoded protein: CASSVTLAAYNEQFF. The chain carries TRBV9 and TRBJ2-1, with 7 positions matching TRBD2. The CDR3 extends over 15 amino acids. The V gene's germline CDR1 is SGDLS and CDR2 YYNGEE. The J segment lost 4 bases and the V segment lost 2 bases, leaving 6 bases of the junction unmatched.

This rearrangement joins TRBV25-1 to TRBJ1-4; D perhaps matches TRBD1 (6 bases). Germline V gene data show CDR1 as MGHDK and CDR2 as SYGVNS. Trimming stripped 11 bases from V and 6 bases from J, with 22 bases between. This CDR3 has 15 amino acids. CDR3 DNA sequence: TGTGCCTCTGGTCGGGGGGCAGGGAAGGATGAAAAACTGTTTTTT. It codes for CASGRGAGKDEKLFF.

This clone was seen a single time. The CDR3 DNA sequence: TGTGCCAGCAGTTCCGGAGTCTACGAGCAGTACTTC. This translates into CASSSGVYEQYF. This sequence joins TRBV6-6 and TRBJ2-7; D remains unclear. There are 12 residues in the CDR3. The germline V gene encodes CDR1 MNHNY and CDR2 SVGAGI (reference sequence). The V end lost 4 bases, the J end lost 3 bases, and 7 bases lay between the germline ends.

The rearrangement links TRBV7-2 to TRBJ1-2, with D possibly being TRBD1 (5 bases). Germline assignment: CDR1 SGHTA and CDR2 FQGNSA. Trimming cost V 5 bases and J 5 bases, with 24 bases left between them. The CDR3 is made up of 17 amino acids. DNA for the CDR3: TGTGCCAGCAGCCGGAGTGGAGGGCCCGTAGGGGATTATGGCTACACCTTC. Translated: CASSRSGGPVGDYGYTF.

This clone was counted a few times. The genes are TRBV7-9 and TRBJ1-2, with D tentatively TRBD1 (5 bases). The germline V gene encodes CDR1 SEHNR and CDR2 FQNEAQ (reference sequence). The CDR3 spans 14 residues. Trimming pared 6 bases from V and 4 bases from J, leaving 15 bases between. The CDR3 is CASSKDRWSYGYTF. In nucleotides, the CDR3 is TGTGCCAGCAGTAAAGACAGATGGAGCTATGGCTACACCTTC.

This clone was counted a few times. The chain joins TRBV19 to TRBJ2-5, with 9 bases fitting TRBD2. CDR3 length equals 18 residues. Germline CDR1 LNHDA, CDR2 SQIVND (reference sequence). The J segment lost 5 bases and the V segment lost 3 bases, leaving 16 bases of the junction unmatched. The CDR3, as DNA: TGTGCCAGTAGTATTATTCCTAGTGGCGGGAGGGCCTACGAGACCCAGTACTTC. This encodes CASSIIPSGGRAYETQYF.

This clone was counted only a few times. The J gene is TRBJ1-1, the V gene TRBV19; TRBD1 matches 9 bases. The germline V gene has CDR1 LNHDA and CDR2 SQIVND (reference sequence). Trimming cost V 3 bases and J 1 base; bases outside gene matches: 3. This CDR3 is 15 amino acids long. The CDR3 protein is CASSISDRGNTEAFF. CDR3 sequence (DNA): TGTGCCAGTAGTATCTCGGACAGGGGGAACACTGAAGCTTTCTTT.

This chain connects TRBV19 to TRBJ2-2; TRBD1 might be the D (5 bases). CDR3 length: 16 residues. The germline V gene has CDR1 LNHDA and CDR2 SQIVND (reference sequence). V was cut by 5 bases and J by 6 bases, with 19 bases left in between. As DNA, the CDR3 is TGTGCCAGTAGTCCCAGGGATCCAGCTCTCGCCGGGGAGCTGTTTTTT. Its translation: CASSPRDPALAGELFF.

The chain is built from TRBV7-9 and TRBJ2-7, with 8 bases lining up with TRBD1. The CDR3 loop spans 13 amino acids. The V and J ends lost 4 bases and 2 bases, in that order; junction bases with no gene match: 1. The germline V gene has CDR1 SEHNR and CDR2 FQNEAQ (reference sequence). Here the CDR3 reads CASSSTGAYEQYF. CDR3 sequence (DNA): TGTGCCAGCAGCTCGACAGGGGCCTACGAGCAGTACTTC.